This record looks at one T cell receptor beta chain sequence and its context. Its antigen is still unknown. This entry comes from a study of cytomegalovirus exposure and HLA in healthy donors. General study results and limits: In a later analysis, V- and J-gene trimming of beta chains associated with a DCLRE1C missense variant, replicated independently. A later analysis showed that HLA-associated TCR beta chains had undergone more clonal expansion than equally common others. Rarity characterized most TCR sequences, yet some public TCRs appeared in many donors.

V was cut by 5 bases and J by 4 bases, with 24 bases left in between. The CDR3 runs to 17 residues. The germline V gene encodes CDR1 MDHEN and CDR2 SYDVKM. PCR was performed using 60 Vbeta and 13 Jbeta primers. The protocol was immunoSEQ multiplex PCR, while the TCRdb copy is restricted to in-frame clones and leaves out a portion. There are more than 100,000 clones in the sample; around 80% occur only once, and 2.1% lies in the top ten. At collection, donors were nominally healthy, but unrecorded immune exposures were probable. Sequenced input: PBMCs. The receptor's source is a man aged 25-40 years in good health and CMV-seronegative. V is TRBV28 and J is TRBJ2-7; D is perhaps TRBD2 (7 bases). CDR3 loop: CASSTRLRGGLFYEQYF. The CDR3 DNA sequence: TGTGCCAGCAGTACCCGCCTGAGGGGGGGGCTTTTTTACGAGCAGTACTTC.